These 13 T cell receptor beta chains were all obtained from the same sample, sequenced in a study of blood T cell repertoires in COVID-19. The method was immunoSEQ multiplex PCR; TCRdb's version includes in-frame clones alone and lacks a portion of them. The top ten hold more than 9% of the sample, which has approximately 300,000 clones, 80% to 90% seen once. Sequences were obtained from PBMCs or T cells enriched from blood (not recorded which). The receptor source for this set is a woman under 30 who had recovered from COVID-19.

The chain has TRBV2 and TRBJ2-7; 8 bases line up with TRBD2. CDR1 and CDR2 from the germline V gene are SNHLY and FYNNEI. The CDR3 runs to 14 residues. The junction had 11 bases not matched to a gene; V was cut back by 6 bases and J by 7 bases. The CDR3 DNA is TGTGCCAGCAGGAGGTGGCTAGCGGGTGGGGAGCAGTACTTC. Translated, it gives CASRRWLAGGEQYF. The full variable domain, with the rest looked up from reference TRBV2 and TRBJ2-7, is EPEVTQTPSHQVTQMGQEVILRCVPISNHLYFYWYRQILGQKVEFLVSFYNNEISEKSEIFDDQFSVERPDGSNFTLKIRSTKLEDSAMYFCASRRWLAGGEQYFGPGTRLTVT.

This clone was counted a single time. The chain couples TRBV6-5 to TRBJ1-1, with D unresolved. Germline values: CDR1 MNHEY, CDR2 SVGAGI. Trimming pared 5 bases from V and 1 base from J, leaving 14 bases between. CDR3 size: 15 residues. This CDR3 is CASSPNKIWNTEAFF. DNA of the CDR3: TGTGCCAGCAGTCCTAATAAGATCTGGAACACTGAAGCTTTCTTT.

The V and J genes are TRBV12-3 or TRBV12-4 and TRBJ1-2, with TRBD1 as a possible D gene (5 bases). CDR3 length: 13 amino acids. V dropped 3 bases and J dropped 7 bases, with 12 bases sitting between them. The CDR3 DNA reads as TGTGCCAGCAGTTTTACGGGGGAATTTGGCTACACCTTC. Residues: CASSFTGEFGYTF.

The rearrangement links TRBV3-1 (or the pseudogene TRBV3-2) to TRBJ1-3; no clear D. Germline CDR1 LGHDT, CDR2 YNNKEL (reference sequence). With 4 bases removed from V and 1 base from J, the gap between germline ends came to 8 bases. The CDR3 runs to 14 residues. For the CDR3, the DNA is TGTGCCAGCAGCCGAAGCATATCTGGAAACACCATATATTTT. It translates to CASSRSISGNTIYF.

This sequence joins TRBV19 and TRBJ1-4, with 8 positions matching TRBD1. This CDR3 comprises 13 residues. The V segment lost 6 bases and the J segment 3 bases; nucleotides outside the gene matches: 0. CDR1 LNHDA and CDR2 SQIVND come from the germline V gene (reference sequence). The CDR3 nucleotides read TGTGCCAGTAGACAGGGGGCTAATGAAAAACTGTTTTTT. Its protein product is CASRQGANEKLFF.

The chain combines TRBV10-3 with TRBJ2-1; 9 nucleotides match TRBD2. In germline, CDR1 is ENHRY, CDR2 SYGVKD. The J segment lost 4 bases and the V segment lost 11 bases, leaving 12 bases of the junction unmatched. This CDR3 spans 15 amino acids. The CDR3 loop reads CAVTGETSGYNEQFF. CDR3 bases: TGTGCCGTCACCGGGGAGACTAGCGGTTACAATGAGCAGTTCTTC.

Written as DNA, the CDR3 is TGTGCCAGCAGCACAAAATCAGGGACTAGCGAGTTCACAGATACGCAGTATTTT. It encodes CASSTKSGTSEFTDTQYF. The chain links TRBV9 to TRBJ2-3; 10 bases are shared with TRBD2. V was clipped by 4 bases and J by 2 bases; unmatched bases: 13. Germline CDR1 and CDR2: SGDLS and YYNGEE. This CDR3 is 18 amino acids long.

The chain recombines TRBV29-1 with TRBJ1-1, with D possibly matching TRBD1 (6 bases). The length of the CDR3 is 15 residues. Germline V gene data show CDR1 as SQVTM and CDR2 as ANQGSEA. Trimming removed 4 bases from V and 0 bases from J, with 15 bases in between. CDR3 residues: CSVGDRGGVNTEAFF. In DNA form, the CDR3 reads TGCAGCGTTGGAGATCGTGGGGGCGTGAACACTGAAGCTTTCTTT.

This chain's CDR3 is CASSLASGWNTEAFF. CDR3 nucleotide sequence: TGTGCCAGCAGCTTAGCGTCAGGGTGGAACACTGAAGCTTTCTTT. The gene calls are TRBV7-9 and TRBJ1-1; possible D gene TRBD1, 5 bases. The CDR3 runs to 15 residues. Germline CDR1 reads SEHNR; CDR2 reads FQNEAQ (reference sequence). The ends were cut back, 0 bases at V and 1 base at J, with 9 bases in the middle.

V gene TRBV3-1 (or the pseudogene TRBV3-2) combines with J gene TRBJ2-2, with D hard to call. Germline assignment: CDR1 LGHDT and CDR2 YNNKEL (reference sequence). The CDR3 spans 14 residues. With 4 bases removed from V and 3 bases from J, the gap between germline ends came to 9 bases. The CDR3 region is CASSPVPHTGELFF. The CDR3, as DNA: TGTGCCAGCAGCCCGGTACCCCACACCGGGGAGCTGTTTTTT.

V is TRBV19 and J is TRBJ1-6; D may be TRBD1 (5 bases). The CDR3 is made up of 15 amino acids. Germline assignment: CDR1 LNHDA and CDR2 SQIVND (reference sequence). V was cut by 6 bases and J by 0 bases, with 9 bases left in between. Here the CDR3 DNA reads TGTGCCAGTAGAAGACAGAGCTCCTATAATTCACCCCTCCACTTT. Translating it yields CASRRQSSYNSPLHF.

The V gene is TRBV29-1, the J gene TRBJ1-1; the D gene is possibly TRBD1 (6 bases). V lost 4 bases and J lost 0, with 9 bases in between. The CDR3 loop spans 13 amino acids. Germline V CDR1 and CDR2: SQVTM, ANQGSEA. CDR3 nucleotide sequence: TGCAGCGTTGCCAGGGGAATGAACACTGAAGCTTTCTTT. Its translation is CSVARGMNTEAFF. The whole variable domain, filled in from reference TRBV29-1 and TRBJ1-1, reads SAVISQKPSRDICQRGTSLTIQCQVDSQVTMMFWYRQQPGQSLTLIATANQGSEATYESGFVIDKFPISRPNLTFSTLTVSNMSPEDSSIYLCSVARGMNTEAFFGQGTRLTVV.

V and J are TRBV6-5 and TRBJ1-1; 9 nucleotides agree with TRBD1. CDR1 and CDR2 from the germline V gene are MNHEY and SVGAGI. Trimming removed 3 bases from V and 4 bases from J; junction bases left unmatched: 3. CDR3 length: 14 residues. CDR3 loop: CASSYMTGGTEAFF. DNA for the CDR3: TGTGCCAGCAGTTATATGACAGGGGGCACTGAAGCTTTCTTT.